This T cell receptor beta chain was sequenced for a study of blood T cell repertoires in COVID-19. V was pared by 9 bases and J by 1 base, with 10 bases between. The germline V gene encodes CDR1 KGHDR and CDR2 SFDVKD. The length of the CDR3 is 13 residues. This table comes from immunoSEQ multiplex PCR, and its TCRdb copy is limited to in-frame clones, with some not included. Of hundreds of thousands of clones in the sample, about 85% were seen once. The chain carries TRBV24-1 and TRBJ2-3; D perhaps matches TRBD2 (6 bases). Sequences were obtained from peripheral blood. This clonotype was sampled from a man aged 40-49 years with acute or convalescent COVID-19. In nucleotides, the CDR3 is TGTGCCACCCTGGCTAGCGGCACAGATACGCAGTATTTT. Its protein product is CATLASGTDTQYF.